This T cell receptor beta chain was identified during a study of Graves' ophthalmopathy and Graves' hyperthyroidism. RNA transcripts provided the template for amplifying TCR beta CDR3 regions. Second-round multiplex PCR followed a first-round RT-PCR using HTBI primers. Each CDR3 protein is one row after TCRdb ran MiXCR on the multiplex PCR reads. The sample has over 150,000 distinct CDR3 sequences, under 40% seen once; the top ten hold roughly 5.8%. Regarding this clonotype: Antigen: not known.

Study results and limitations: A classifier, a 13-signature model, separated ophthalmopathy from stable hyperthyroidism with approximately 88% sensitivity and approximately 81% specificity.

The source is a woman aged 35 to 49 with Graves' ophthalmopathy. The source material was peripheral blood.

CDR3: CASSEASVDGYTF. In nucleotides, the CDR3 is TGTGCCAGCAGTGAGGCGTCGGTAGATGGCTACACCTTC. V gene TRBV6-1 combines with J gene TRBJ1-2, with D unclear. Germline V gives CDR1 MNHNS, CDR2 SASEGT. CDR3 length equals 13 residues. The V end was cut by 3 bases, the J end by 6 bases, with 11 bases between.